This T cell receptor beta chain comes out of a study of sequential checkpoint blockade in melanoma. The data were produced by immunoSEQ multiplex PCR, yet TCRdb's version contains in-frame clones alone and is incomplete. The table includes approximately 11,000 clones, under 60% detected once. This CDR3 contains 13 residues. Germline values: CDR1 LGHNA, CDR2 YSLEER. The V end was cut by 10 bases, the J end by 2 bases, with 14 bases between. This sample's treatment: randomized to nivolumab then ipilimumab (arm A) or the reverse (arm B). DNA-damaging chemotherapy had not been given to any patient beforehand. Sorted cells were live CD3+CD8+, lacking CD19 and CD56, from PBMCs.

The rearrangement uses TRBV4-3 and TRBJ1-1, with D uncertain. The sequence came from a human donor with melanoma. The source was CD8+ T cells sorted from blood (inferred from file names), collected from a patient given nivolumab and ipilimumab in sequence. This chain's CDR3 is CATRDGSNTEAFF. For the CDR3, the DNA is TGCGCCACCAGAGACGGGTCCAACACTGAAGCTTTCTTT.